This T cell receptor (beta chain) stems from a study of cytomegalovirus exposure and HLA in healthy donors. Study observations and caveats: Analysis was performed later, and it showed HLA-associated TCR beta chains to be more clonally expanded than equally common others. The number of N-insertions in an Asian-associated ancestry cluster was reportedly below the 666-donor mean in a later analysis. TCR beta V- and J-gene trimming, according to a later analysis, was linked to a missense DCLRE1C variant.

A remark on this clone: The antigen is undetermined.

Primers for the PCR totalled 60 Vbeta and 13 Jbeta. Method: immunoSEQ multiplex PCR; TCRdb's copy keeps in-frame clones and lacks some. The profile covers 100,000 to 150,000 clones, with roughly 80% appearing a single time and more than 3% taken by the ten largest. This clonotype was sampled from a man younger than 35 in good health and CMV-seropositive. Sequencing input: PBMCs.

The CDR3, as DNA: TGTGCCAGCAGCCTGACAGGGGGGGCGAACACTGAAGCTTTCTTT. This translates into CASSLTGGANTEAFF. The chain employs TRBV6-5 and TRBJ1-1, with 9 positions matching TRBD1. Looked up from germline, CDR1 is MNHEY and CDR2 is SVGAGI. The CDR3 is made up of 15 amino acids. The junction had 6 bases not matched to a gene; V was cut back by 6 bases and J by 1 base.